This T cell receptor beta chain is from a study of cytomegalovirus exposure and HLA in healthy donors. Findings and limits, study-wide: Overall, approximately 150 TCR beta chains were annotated as cytomegalovirus-associated. An observed cluster of highly shared sequence variants was recorded as a likely sequencing artifact. About 87% or about 30% of the time was how often most TCR beta V segments were productive, according to an earlier analysis. As was reported, the HLA-A and HLA-B alleles of most subjects were accurately predicted from TCR beta sequences.

On this clone itself: What it recognizes is unknown.

The PCR made use of 60 Vbeta and 13 Jbeta primers. TCRdb's table, derived via immunoSEQ multiplex PCR, lists solely in-frame clones and lacks some. The table lists 100,000 to 150,000 clones, about 85% of them singletons. CDR1 SGDLS and CDR2 YYNGEE come from the germline V gene. The CDR3 extends over 15 amino acids. With 4 bases removed from V and 0 bases from J, the gap between germline ends came to 12 bases. The sequencing input was PBMCs. The chain is built from TRBV9 and TRBJ2-3; D possibly corresponds to TRBD2 (6 bases). The TCR was taken from a boy younger than 18 in good health and CMV-seronegative. CDR3 DNA sequence: TGTGCCAGCAGCCGTGGGGGGACTAGCACAGATACGCAGTATTTT. This encodes CASSRGGTSTDTQYF.